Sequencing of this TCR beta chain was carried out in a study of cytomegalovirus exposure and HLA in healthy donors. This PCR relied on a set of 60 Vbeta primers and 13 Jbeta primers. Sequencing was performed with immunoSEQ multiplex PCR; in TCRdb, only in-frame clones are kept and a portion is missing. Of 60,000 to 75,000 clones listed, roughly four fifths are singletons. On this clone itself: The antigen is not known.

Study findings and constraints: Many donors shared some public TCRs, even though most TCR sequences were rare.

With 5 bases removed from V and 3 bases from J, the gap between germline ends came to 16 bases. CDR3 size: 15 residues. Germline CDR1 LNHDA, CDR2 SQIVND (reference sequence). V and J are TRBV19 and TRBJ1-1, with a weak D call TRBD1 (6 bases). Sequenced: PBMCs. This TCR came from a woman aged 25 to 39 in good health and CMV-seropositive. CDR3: CASSPETGWDTEAFF. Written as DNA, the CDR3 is TGTGCCAGTAGTCCCGAGACAGGATGGGACACTGAAGCTTTCTTT. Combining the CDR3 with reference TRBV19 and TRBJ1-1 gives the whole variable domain DGGITQSPKYLFRKEGQNVTLSCEQNLNHDAMYWYRQDPGQGLRLIYYSQIVNDFQKGDIAEGYSVSREKKESFPLTVTSAQKNPTAFYLCASSPETGWDTEAFFGQGTRLTVV.